This T cell receptor (beta chain) is drawn from a study of cytomegalovirus exposure and HLA in healthy donors. In the study overall: In an early release, HLA-typed donors contributed some 80 million unique TCR sequences.

This clone has only a few counts. What it recognizes is unknown. Use of 60 Vbeta and 13 Jbeta primers characterized the PCR. Per the original data handling: A later analysis tallied some 80 million unique TCR beta chains, approximately 10 million of them shared. The method was immunoSEQ multiplex PCR; TCRdb's version includes in-frame clones alone and lacks a portion of them. The D gene and trimming were derived from the DNA, and the V and J assignments and clone size from that table. The table lists around 180,000 clones, roughly 88% of them singletons. V was cut by 5 bases and J by 16 bases, with 18 bases left in between. The germline V gene encodes CDR1 MGHRA and CDR2 YSYEKL. The CDR3 sequence is 12 residues long. Overall study findings and caveats: The authors listed 150 to 200 TCR beta chains as cytomegalovirus-associated. TCR beta sequences numbering roughly 16,000 were associated with HLA alleles at 0.05 false discovery rate in a later analysis.

V and J are TRBV4-1 and TRBJ1-5; maybe TRBD1 (6 bases). Sequences were obtained from PBMCs. The clonotype originates from a girl between 2 and 10 years old in good health and CMV-seropositive. This CDR3 reads CASSTRGGPKHF. The CDR3, as DNA: TGCGCCAGCAGCACCCGTGGGGGCCCCAAACATTTT.